Listed below are T cell receptor beta chains from one sample, sequenced in a study of blood T cell repertoires in COVID-19. Data came from immunoSEQ multiplex PCR; TCRdb stores just in-frame clones and leaves some out. The repertoire consists of some 130,000 clones, with approximately 84% occurring once and the leading ten covering roughly 13%. Sequences were obtained from peripheral blood. The receptor set was obtained from a human donor in a cohort sampled during active COVID-19. Both conserved end residues are part of each CDR3. Fields, in order: CDR3 length, J gene, D gene, V gene, CDR3 protein. A D gene is named only where the DNA matches it firmly.

length: 15; J: TRBJ2-3; D: TRBD2; V: TRBV19; CDR3: CASAETSGRTDTQYF
length: 13; J: TRBJ2-7; D: -; V: TRBV5-1; CDR3: CASSLDQTYEQYF
length: 13; J: TRBJ1-3; D: -; V: TRBV5-8; CDR3: CASSPGAGNTIYF
length: 15; J: TRBJ2-5; D: TRBD2; V: TRBV7-2; CDR3: CASSSGLAGAGTQYF
length: 14; J: TRBJ2-7; D: -; V: TRBV9; CDR3: CASSPRGPDYEQYF
length: 17; J: TRBJ1-1; D: -; V: TRBV5-6; CDR3: CASSPPPGATFGTEAFF
length: 14; J: TRBJ1-2; D: -; V: TRBV5-1; CDR3: CASAAGGVNYGYTF
length: 16; J: TRBJ2-3; D: -; V: TRBV5-1; CDR3: CASSLSRTASTDTQYF
length: 14; J: TRBJ1-1; D: TRBD1; V: TRBV5-1; CDR3: CASSPGTANTEAFF
length: 16; J: TRBJ1-5; D: -; V: TRBV23-1; CDR3: CASSQSMRARNQPQHF
length: 16; J: TRBJ2-1; D: TRBD2; V: TRBV2; CDR3: CASRERGALSYNEQFF
length: 15; J: TRBJ2-5; D: -; V: TRBV7-9; CDR3: CASSTLRDTVETQYF
length: 15; J: TRBJ1-1; D: -; V: TRBV11-2; CDR3: CASSLDRARDTEAFF
length: 15; J: TRBJ2-1; D: -; V: TRBV19; CDR3: CASSILGGSYNEQFF
length: 15; J: TRBJ1-5; D: -; V: TRBV5-8; CDR3: CASSLSGGSNQPQHF
length: 17; J: TRBJ2-3; D: -; V: TRBV10-3; CDR3: CAISEPHGVAGQDTQYF
length: 15; J: TRBJ2-1; D: TRBD1; V: TRBV4-2; CDR3: CASSQTRDRGNEQFF
length: 13; J: TRBJ1-1; D: -; V: TRBV2; CDR3: CASRADKNTEAFF
length: 12; J: TRBJ1-6; D: -; V: TRBV6-5; CDR3: CASNQGNSPLHF
length: 18; J: TRBJ2-1; D: -; V: TRBV6-2/TRBV6-3; CDR3: CASSYSRPDTLDYNEQFF
length: 13; J: TRBJ2-1; D: -; V: TRBV5-8; CDR3: CASSSPRLSLGVF
length: 14; J: TRBJ2-2; D: -; V: TRBV6-5; CDR3: CASSFNWEIGELFF
length: 14; J: TRBJ2-7; D: TRBD1; V: TRBV5-1; CDR3: CASSLEARGREQYF
length: 15; J: TRBJ1-3; D: -; V: TRBV6-5; CDR3: CASGSGSGPGNTIYF
length: 13; J: TRBJ1-2; D: -; V: TRBV25-1; CDR3: CASSELGLYGYTF
length: 13; J: TRBJ2-5; D: TRBD1; V: TRBV30; CDR3: CAWSVTNRGTQYF
length: 15; J: TRBJ1-1; D: -; V: TRBV6-5; CDR3: CASIWTAAMNTEAFF
length: 16; J: TRBJ2-7; D: TRBD2; V: TRBV4-2; CDR3: CASSQGLAGATYEQYF
length: 18; J: TRBJ2-1; D: TRBD2; V: TRBV5-4; CDR3: CASSLPLGYLAGDNEQFF
length: 13; J: TRBJ2-4; D: -; V: TRBV6-1; CDR3: CASSEGNKNIQYF
length: 12; J: TRBJ1-1; D: -; V: TRBV29-1; CDR3: CSAGLLNTEAFF
length: 17; J: TRBJ2-1; D: TRBD2; V: TRBV11-2; CDR3: CASSLDLAGGAADEQFF
length: 12; J: TRBJ1-1; D: -; V: TRBV10-2; CDR3: CASGDRKQKAFF
length: 15; J: TRBJ1-1; D: -; V: TRBV4-1; CDR3: CASSQARVMVTEAFF
length: 12; J: TRBJ1-1; D: -; V: TRBV13; CDR3: CASSLEETEAFF
length: 16; J: TRBJ1-4; D: -; V: TRBV30; CDR3: CAWSVGGGATNEKLFF
length: 15; J: TRBJ1-5; D: TRBD1; V: TRBV5-6; CDR3: CASSIWTGLNQPQHF
length: 16; J: TRBJ1-2; D: TRBD1; V: TRBV18; CDR3: CASSQGQVLLYMDYTF
length: 15; J: TRBJ1-2; D: TRBD1; V: TRBV7-8; CDR3: CASSFGQGASYGYTF
length: 19; J: TRBJ1-6; D: -; V: TRBV19; CDR3: CASSIGVDRPSSYNSPLHF
length: 14; J: TRBJ1-4; D: -; V: TRBV15; CDR3: CATSRVGAVEKLFF
length: 13; J: TRBJ1-1; D: -; V: TRBV19; CDR3: CASSMRRETEAFF
length: 14; J: TRBJ1-4; D: -; V: TRBV2; CDR3: CASIPNPQGEKLFF
length: 15; J: TRBJ2-1; D: -; V: TRBV9; CDR3: CASSVRQGLYNEQFF
length: 18; J: TRBJ2-3; D: TRBD2; V: TRBV3-1/TRBV3-2; CDR3: CASSQEWLAVISTDTQYF
length: 15; J: TRBJ1-4; D: -; V: TRBV6-1; CDR3: CASSEIRGYSEKLFF
length: 14; J: TRBJ1-1; D: -; V: TRBV5-8; CDR3: CASSSLSGDTEAFF
length: 14; J: TRBJ1-2; D: -; V: TRBV18; CDR3: CASSPLGADSGYTF
length: 15; J: TRBJ2-7; D: TRBD2; V: TRBV7-2; CDR3: CASSFQAGGIYEQYF
length: 15; J: TRBJ1-2; D: -; V: TRBV6-1; CDR3: CASSELHPSGYGYTF
length: 13; J: TRBJ2-1; D: TRBD2; V: TRBV12-3/TRBV12-4; CDR3: CASSPSGGNEQFF
length: 15; J: TRBJ1-1; D: TRBD1; V: TRBV19; CDR3: CASSVRDRVVPEAFF
length: 15; J: TRBJ2-3; D: -; V: TRBV6-4; CDR3: CASSDSGQSTDTQYF
length: 11; J: TRBJ1-1; D: -; V: TRBV10-3; CDR3: CAIRSNREAFF
length: 14; J: TRBJ2-2; D: -; V: TRBV29-1; CDR3: CSVGGPMNTGELFF
length: 12; J: TRBJ2-7; D: -; V: TRBV5-6; CDR3: CASSWRVGEQYF
length: 13; J: TRBJ1-4; D: -; V: TRBV7-9; CDR3: CASSPGLLEKLFF
length: 13; J: TRBJ1-1; D: -; V: TRBV10-1; CDR3: CARRDRRNTEAFF
length: 13; J: TRBJ1-6; D: TRBD1; V: TRBV6-5; CDR3: CASTGTGRSPLHF